The next 26 T cell receptor beta chains were all read from a single sample in a study of T cells in Graves' hyperthyroidism and ophthalmopathy. From RNA transcripts, TCR beta CDR3 regions were amplified. HTBI primers drove first-round RT-PCR of the TCR CDR3. TCRdb processed the multiplex PCR reads anew with MiXCR; each CDR3 protein has one entry. The sample lists about 720,000 distinct CDR3 sequences, about 17% seen once, with under 9.5% in the top ten. Material for sequencing was blood. Receptors originate from a man aged 18 to 30 with Graves' hyperthyroidism.

Comment on this clonotype: This sequence may be a read error, since a much larger clone differs from it by one base. The chain carries TRBV20-1 and TRBJ2-5; a possible D gene is TRBD2 (6 bases). CDR1 and CDR2 (germline): DFQATT, SNEGSKA (reference sequence). The CDR3 is 13 amino acids. V lost 3 bases and J lost 7, with 15 bases in between. Here the CDR3 DNA reads TGCAGTGCTAGTTCCGGGTTGGGAGGGACCCAGTACTTC. Protein product: CSASSGLGGTQYF.

This clonotype was recorded many times. The chain recombines TRBV20-1 with TRBJ2-7, with no clear D. V lost 3 bases and J lost 1, with 22 bases in between. The CDR3 sequence is 17 residues long. CDR1 and CDR2 (germline): DFQATT, SNEGSKA (reference sequence). CDR3 amino acids: CSASRLPPAHKSYEQYF. The CDR3 DNA sequence: TGCAGTGCTAGTAGGCTGCCGCCTGCCCACAAATCCTACGAGCAGTACTTC.

This clonotype was detected ten times or more. The J gene is TRBJ1-5, the V gene TRBV12-3 or TRBV12-4; maybe TRBD1 (5 bases). CDR3 length: 14 residues. The germline V and J ends were trimmed by 6 bases and 1 base, with 10 bases remaining between them. The CDR3 DNA follows: TGTGCCAGCAGCCGGACAAGAAGCAATCAGCCCCAGCATTTT. Amino acids: CASSRTRSNQPQHF.

This clonotype was seen many times. The chain recombines TRBV12-3 or TRBV12-4 with TRBJ2-1; D is tentatively TRBD1 or TRBD2 (5 bases each). V gave up 6 bases and J gave up 9 bases, with 21 bases separating them. The CDR3 has 15 amino acids. DNA of the CDR3: TGTGCCAGCAGACATGGGGGATTGAGGGCGCGTGAGCAGTTCTTC. Amino acid sequence: CASRHGGLRAREQFF.

This clonotype came up many times. The V and J genes are TRBV6-2 or TRBV6-3 and TRBJ2-7, with unresolved D. The CDR3 contains 14 residues. V gave up 5 bases and J gave up 4 bases, with 15 bases separating them. Per the germline V gene, CDR1 is MNHEY and CDR2 is SVGEGT. The CDR3 DNA reads as TGTGCCAGCAGTCGTCACTTCGGAAAATACGAGCAGTACTTC. Translated, it gives CASSRHFGKYEQYF.

This clonotype was recorded many times. This chain joins TRBV2 and TRBJ1-1; 7 bases line up with TRBD1. V was clipped by 3 bases and J by 4 bases; unmatched bases: 5. The germline V gene encodes CDR1 SNHLY and CDR2 FYNNEI. The CDR3 covers 14 residues. DNA of the CDR3: TGTGCCAGCAGTGACGAGGGGGCAGTCACTGAAGCTTTCTTT. Translating it yields CASSDEGAVTEAFF.

Points on this clonotype: A much more abundant neighbour one base away suggests this may be a read error. This chain links TRBV28 with TRBJ2-5; 7 nucleotides match TRBD1. Germline V gene sequence: CDR1 MDHEN, CDR2 SYDVKM. The CDR3 runs to 13 residues. DNA of the CDR3: TGTACCAGCAGGCTAGGGGGCGAGGAGACCCAGTACTTC. It is translated as CTSRLGGEETQYF.

There are many counts of this clonotype. V is TRBV5-8 and J is TRBJ2-7, with a tentative D call TRBD2 (7 bases). The CDR3 extends over 16 amino acids. The germline V and J ends were trimmed by 0 bases and 3 bases, with 16 bases remaining between them. Germline CDR1 SGHTS, CDR2 YDEGEE. The CDR3 DNA follows: TGTGCCAGCAGCTTGGGGGGGGCTAGCGGACTCTACGAGCAGTACTTC. It codes for CASSLGGASGLYEQYF.

This chain joins TRBV7-9 and TRBJ2-1, with D possibly being TRBD2 (5 bases). Per germline, CDR1 SEHNR and CDR2 FQNEAQ (reference sequence). This CDR3 region has 20 residues. Trimming cost V 0 bases and J 6 bases, with 27 bases left between them. CDR3 in amino acids: CASSLAGIISAADPGNEQFF. CDR3 DNA: TGTGCCAGCAGCTTAGCGGGGATCATCTCAGCGGCCGACCCCGGCAATGAGCAGTTCTTC.

This clonotype was seen only a few times. The rearrangement uses TRBV18 and TRBJ2-4; 8 bases align to TRBD1. The CDR3 length is 15 residues. The junction had 16 bases not matched to a gene; V was cut back by 6 bases and J by 12 bases. Germline CDR1 is KGHSH and CDR2 is LQKENI. DNA for the CDR3: TGTGCCAGCTCGCCGGTACCGGGACAGGCGGCCGCTCAGTACTTC. The encoded protein is CASSPVPGQAAAQYF.

This clonotype showed up just a few times. This chain connects TRBV7-9 to TRBJ1-1; D is ambiguous. Germline lookup yields CDR1 SEHNR and CDR2 FQNEAQ (reference sequence). This CDR3 is built from 12 residues. V was clipped by 4 bases and J by 5 bases, with 8 bases between them. In DNA form, the CDR3 reads TGTGCCAGCAGCTGGAAGTGGACTGAAGCTTTCTTT. This sequence encodes CASSWKWTEAFF.

V is TRBV7-9 and J is TRBJ1-5, with a weak D call TRBD1 (6 bases). The CDR3 is made up of 14 amino acids. Trimming pared 4 bases from V and 4 bases from J, leaving 11 bases between. Germline lookup yields CDR1 SEHNR and CDR2 FQNEAQ (reference sequence). The CDR3 DNA reads as TGTGCCAGCAGCTCCGAGGACAGAAATCAGCCCCAGCATTTT. The encoded protein is CASSSEDRNQPQHF.

V gene TRBV4-3 combines with J gene TRBJ2-5, with D possibly being TRBD2 (6 bases). V was shortened by 4 bases and J by 2 bases, with 14 bases between the two germline ends. CDR1 and CDR2 from the germline V gene are LGHNA and YSLEER. The CDR3 is 15 residues long. This chain's CDR3 is CASSRLGGAQETQYF. CDR3 DNA sequence: TGCGCCAGCAGCCGATTAGGAGGGGCGCAAGAGACCCAGTACTTC.

This clonotype was recorded at least ten times. The chain combines TRBV11-2 with TRBJ1-5, with unresolved D. This CDR3 has 14 amino acids. V lost 1 base and J lost 3, with 7 bases in between. CDR1 and CDR2 (germline): SGHAT, FQNNGV. The CDR3 DNA is TGTGCCAGCAGCTTAGTGTTCCCCAATCAGCCCCAGCATTTT. Protein sequence: CASSLVFPNQPQHF.

This clonotype has ten or more counts. The chain combines TRBV28 with TRBJ1-5; no clear D. Germline values: CDR1 MDHEN, CDR2 SYDVKM. The CDR3 has 15 residues. Trimming removed 6 bases from V and 0 bases from J, with 12 bases in between. The CDR3 loop is CASRKGGLSNQPQHF. In DNA, the CDR3 is TGTGCCAGCAGAAAGGGAGGTCTTAGCAATCAGCCCCAGCATTTT.

There are a few counts of this clonotype. One end of the junction is discordant with germline, which a read error may explain. The chain is built from TRBV4-3 and TRBJ2-7, with 7 bases lining up with TRBD2. Germline assignment: CDR1 LGHNA and CDR2 YSLEER. The CDR3 covers 14 residues. CDR3: CASSLGRDGYEQHF. As DNA, the CDR3 is TGCGCCAGCAGCCTTGGGAGGGACGGCTACGAGCAGCACTTC.

This clonotype was observed a handful of times. The chain links TRBV20-1 to TRBJ1-3, with unresolved D. This CDR3 contains 13 residues. Trimming removed 5 bases at V and 4 bases at J, with 12 bases between. Germline V gene data show CDR1 as DFQATT and CDR2 as SNEGSKA (reference sequence). The chain's CDR3 is CSAGRVYGNTIYF. The CDR3 DNA reads TGCAGTGCTGGAAGGGTTTACGGAAACACCATATATTTT.

This clonotype was counted many times. The chain employs TRBV10-1 and TRBJ2-2; 8 bases line up with TRBD1. Per the germline V gene, CDR1 is WNHNN and CDR2 is SYGVQD (reference sequence). The CDR3 consists of 15 residues. J lost 7 bases, V lost 4 bases, and 8 bases had no gene match. The CDR3 region is CASSGPGGRDGELFF. CDR3 DNA: TGCGCCAGCAGTGGACCAGGGGGCAGGGACGGGGAGCTGTTTTTT.

At least ten counts were recorded for this clonotype. CDR3 in amino acids: CSVLLPNYEQYF. For the CDR3, the DNA is TGCAGCGTTCTCTTGCCCAACTACGAGCAGTACTTC. The rearrangement joins TRBV29-1 to TRBJ2-7, with D unclear. This CDR3 comprises 12 residues. V was cut by 5 bases and J by 3 bases, with 11 bases left in between. CDR1 and CDR2 (germline): SQVTM, ANQGSEA.

This clonotype was found a few times. The rearrangement links TRBV12-3 or TRBV12-4 to TRBJ1-4, with D possibly matching TRBD1 (5 bases). Trimming took 5 bases from V and 8 from J, leaving 12 bases between them. This CDR3 spans 13 amino acids. DNA of the CDR3: TGTGCCAGCAGTCCCCAATACAGGGAAAAACTGTTTTTT. It encodes CASSPQYREKLFF.

This clonotype was seen more than once but under ten times. The chain links TRBV9 to TRBJ2-3, with no clear D. The germline V and J ends were trimmed by 4 bases and 5 bases, with 14 bases remaining between them. This CDR3 has 14 amino acids. Germline loops: CDR1 SGDLS, CDR2 YYNGEE. The CDR3 DNA sequence: TGTGCCAGCAGCCCTCGGATTACTGTAGATACGCAGTATTTT. Translation gives CASSPRITVDTQYF.

This clonotype showed up just a few times. J is TRBJ1-2 and V is TRBV30; 11 bases agree with TRBD1. In germline, CDR1 is GTSNPN, CDR2 SVGIG (reference sequence). Losses at the gene ends were 5 bases for V and 8 bases for J; bases not matched to a gene: 7. The CDR3 runs 13 residues. The CDR3: CAWGQGATEGYTF. In nucleotides, the CDR3 is TGTGCCTGGGGACAGGGGGCTACGGAAGGCTACACCTTC.

The chain joins TRBV28 to TRBJ2-7; the D call may be TRBD1 or TRBD2 (6 bases each). Trimming stripped 7 bases from V and 2 bases from J, with 18 bases between. Germline V gene data show CDR1 as MDHEN and CDR2 as SYDVKM. This CDR3 is built from 15 residues. Here the CDR3 DNA reads TGTGCCAGCACCAAGAAGGGGGGAAGGGCCTACGAGCAGTACTTC. Translated: CASTKKGGRAYEQYF.

In DNA, the CDR3 is TGCGCCAGCAGCCAGCTTCCCGGGGGCTACAATGAGCAGTTCTTC. Translation gives CASSQLPGGYNEQFF. The rearrangement uses TRBV4-1 and TRBJ2-1; tentative D call: TRBD2 (6 bases). Germline CDR1 reads MGHRA; CDR2 reads YSYEKL. The CDR3 extends over 15 amino acids. The V end lost 3 bases, the J end lost 3 bases, and 12 bases lay between the germline ends.

The table lists this clonotype with many counts. The V gene is TRBV28, the J gene TRBJ2-2; TRBD2 agrees at 7 bases. V lost 5 bases and J lost 4; bases outside the gene matches: 10. Germline CDR1 and CDR2: MDHEN and SYDVKM. The CDR3 has 16 residues. The CDR3 nucleotides read TGTGCCAGCAGTACCCCCCGGGACTACGCCACCGGGGAGCTGTTTTTT. Encoded protein: CASSTPRDYATGELFF.

This clonotype was counted only a few times. The chain is built from TRBV20-1 and TRBJ1-4; D is uncertain. Trimming took off 1 base at V and 6 bases at J, with 15 bases between the two ends. The CDR3 covers 15 residues. Germline CDR1 reads DFQATT; CDR2 reads SNEGSKA (reference sequence). Written as DNA, the CDR3 is TGCAGTGCTAGAGGGATGGCGCCCCTCGATGAAAAACTGTTTTTT. Encoded protein: CSARGMAPLDEKLFF.